This record covers a single T cell receptor beta chain. Its antigen is not known. Antigen-specific CD4+ T cells were expanded with viral peptide pools in the ViraFEST assay before sequencing. Scientists isolated CD4+ T cells after a roughly 10-day culture period ended. Previously uninfected by SARS-CoV-2, the vaccine recipients also showed negative nucleocapsid antibodies. This sample is part of a study of vaccination effects on CD4 cells after COVID-19. Data came from immunoSEQ multiplex PCR; TCRdb stores just in-frame clones and leaves some out. Seen here are 52,000 or so clones, roughly two thirds observed once, and the top ten hold about 18%. V was clipped by 4 bases and J by 3 bases; unmatched bases: 6. Germline loops: CDR1 LGHDT, CDR2 YNNKEL (reference sequence). CDR3 length equals 15 residues.

The chain uses TRBV3-1 (or the pseudogene TRBV3-2) and TRBJ1-3; TRBD1 agrees at 7 bases. The sample here was CD4+ T cells from PBMCs cultured with SARS-CoV-2 spike peptides, taken before COVID-19 vaccination. The receptor was isolated from a human donor who received a COVID-19 vaccine. CDR3 coding DNA: TGTGCCAGCAGCCTTAAGGGGGCTCGTGGAAACACCATATATTTT. Its translation is CASSLKGARGNTIYF.